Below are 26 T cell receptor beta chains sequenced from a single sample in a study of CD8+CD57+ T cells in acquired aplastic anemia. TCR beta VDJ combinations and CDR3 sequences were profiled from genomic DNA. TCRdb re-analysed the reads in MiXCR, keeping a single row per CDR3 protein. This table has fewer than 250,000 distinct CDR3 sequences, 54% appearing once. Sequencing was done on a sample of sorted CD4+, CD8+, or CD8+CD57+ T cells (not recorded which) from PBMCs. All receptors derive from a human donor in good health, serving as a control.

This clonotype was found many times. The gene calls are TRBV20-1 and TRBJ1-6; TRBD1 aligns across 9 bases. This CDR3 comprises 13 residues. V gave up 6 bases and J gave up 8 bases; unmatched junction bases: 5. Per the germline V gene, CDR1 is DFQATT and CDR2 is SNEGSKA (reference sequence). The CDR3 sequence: CSAPRTGDSPLHF. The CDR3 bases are TGCAGTGCCCCTAGGACAGGGGATTCACCCCTCCACTTT.

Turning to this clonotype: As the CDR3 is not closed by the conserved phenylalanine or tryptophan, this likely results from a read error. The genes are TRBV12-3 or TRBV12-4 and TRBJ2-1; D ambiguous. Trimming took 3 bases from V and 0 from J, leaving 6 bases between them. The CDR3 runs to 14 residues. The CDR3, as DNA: TGTGCCAGCAGTTTGGATTTCTCCTACAATGAGCAGTTCATC. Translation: CASSLDFSYNEQFI.

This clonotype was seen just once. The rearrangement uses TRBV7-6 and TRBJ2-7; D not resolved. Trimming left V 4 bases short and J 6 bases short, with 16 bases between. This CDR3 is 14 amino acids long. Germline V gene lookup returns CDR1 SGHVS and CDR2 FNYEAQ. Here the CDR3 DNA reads TGTGCCAGCAGCTCCTTAGCCAGGCTTTCCGAGCAGTACTTC. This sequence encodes CASSSLARLSEQYF.

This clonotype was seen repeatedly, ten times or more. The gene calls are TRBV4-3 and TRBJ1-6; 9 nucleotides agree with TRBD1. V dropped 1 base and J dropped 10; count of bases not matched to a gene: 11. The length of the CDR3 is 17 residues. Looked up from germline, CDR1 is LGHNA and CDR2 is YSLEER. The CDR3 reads CASSQVVGDRAVSPLHF. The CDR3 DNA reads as TGCGCCAGCAGCCAAGTAGTAGGGGACAGGGCGGTATCACCCCTCCACTTT.

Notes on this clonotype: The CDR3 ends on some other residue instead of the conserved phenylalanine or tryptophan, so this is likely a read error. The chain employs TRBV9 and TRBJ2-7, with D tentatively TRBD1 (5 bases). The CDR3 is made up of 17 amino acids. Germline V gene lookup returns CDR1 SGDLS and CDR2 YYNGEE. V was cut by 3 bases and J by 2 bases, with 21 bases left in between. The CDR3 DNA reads TGTGCCAGCAGCGCGCACTCAATGACAGCCCTAACCTACGAGCAGTACTCC. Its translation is CASSAHSMTALTYEQYS.

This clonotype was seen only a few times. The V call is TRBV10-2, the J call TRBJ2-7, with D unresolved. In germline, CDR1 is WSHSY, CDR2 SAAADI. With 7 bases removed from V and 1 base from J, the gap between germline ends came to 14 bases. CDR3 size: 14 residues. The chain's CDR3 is CASNAGPASYEQYF. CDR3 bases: TGCGCCAGCAACGCCGGGCCAGCGTCCTACGAGCAGTACTTC.

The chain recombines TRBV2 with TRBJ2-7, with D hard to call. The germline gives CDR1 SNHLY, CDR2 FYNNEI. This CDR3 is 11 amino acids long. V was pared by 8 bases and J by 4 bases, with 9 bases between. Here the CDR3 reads CASAMTYEQYV. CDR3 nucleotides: TGTGCCAGCGCGATGACGTACGAGCAGTACGTC.

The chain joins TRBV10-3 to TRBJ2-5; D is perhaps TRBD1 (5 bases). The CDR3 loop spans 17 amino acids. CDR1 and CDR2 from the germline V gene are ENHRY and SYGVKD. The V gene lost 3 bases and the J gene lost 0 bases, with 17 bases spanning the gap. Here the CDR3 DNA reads TGTGCCATCAGTGACCAAACCAGGGAACCGTACCAAGAGACCCAGTACTTC. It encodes CAISDQTREPYQETQYF.

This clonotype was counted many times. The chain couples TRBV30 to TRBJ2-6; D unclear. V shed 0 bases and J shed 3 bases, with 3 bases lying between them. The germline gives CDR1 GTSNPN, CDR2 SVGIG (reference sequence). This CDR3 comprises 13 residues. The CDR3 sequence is CAWSVGGANVLTF. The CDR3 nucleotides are TGTGCCTGGAGTGTGGGTGGGGCCAACGTCCTGACTTTC.

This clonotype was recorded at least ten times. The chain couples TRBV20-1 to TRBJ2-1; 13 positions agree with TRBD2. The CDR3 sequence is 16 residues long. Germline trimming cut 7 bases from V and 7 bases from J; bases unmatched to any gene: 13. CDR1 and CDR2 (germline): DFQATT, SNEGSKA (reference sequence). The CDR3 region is CSVYGTSGGAENEQFF. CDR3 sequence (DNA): TGCAGTGTTTATGGAACTAGCGGGGGGGCGGAAAATGAGCAGTTCTTC.

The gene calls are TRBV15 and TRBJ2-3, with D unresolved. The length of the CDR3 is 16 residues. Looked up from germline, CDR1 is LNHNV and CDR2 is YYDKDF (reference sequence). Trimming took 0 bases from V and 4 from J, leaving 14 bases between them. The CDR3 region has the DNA TGTGCCACCAGCAGAGATCCTGGAATCCTTCCAGATACGCAGTATTTT. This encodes CATSRDPGILPDTQYF.

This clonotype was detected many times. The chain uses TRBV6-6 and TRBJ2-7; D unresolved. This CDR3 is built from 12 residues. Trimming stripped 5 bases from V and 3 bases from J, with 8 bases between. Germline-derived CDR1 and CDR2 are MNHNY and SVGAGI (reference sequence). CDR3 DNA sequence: TGTGCCAGCAGTGGGTCGGGCTACGAGCAGTACTTC. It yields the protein CASSGSGYEQYF.

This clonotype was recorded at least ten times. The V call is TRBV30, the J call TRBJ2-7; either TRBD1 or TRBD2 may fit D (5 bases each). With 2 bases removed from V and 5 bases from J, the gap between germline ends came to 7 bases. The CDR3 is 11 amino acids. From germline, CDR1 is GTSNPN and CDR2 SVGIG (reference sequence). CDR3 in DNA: TGTGCCTGGAGTCGGGACCACGAGCAGTACTTC. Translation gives CAWSRDHEQYF.

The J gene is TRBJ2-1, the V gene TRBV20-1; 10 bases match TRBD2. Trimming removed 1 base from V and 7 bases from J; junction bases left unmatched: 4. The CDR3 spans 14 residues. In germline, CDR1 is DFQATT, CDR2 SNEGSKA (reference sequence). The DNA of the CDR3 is TGCAGTGCTAGAGGTAGCGGGGGGAATAATGAGCAGTTCTTC. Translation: CSARGSGGNNEQFF.

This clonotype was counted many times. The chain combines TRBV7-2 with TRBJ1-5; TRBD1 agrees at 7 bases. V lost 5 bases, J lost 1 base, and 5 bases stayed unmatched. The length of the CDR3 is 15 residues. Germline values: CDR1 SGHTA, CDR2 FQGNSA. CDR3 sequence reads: CASSPQGVSNQPQHF. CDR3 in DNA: TGTGCCAGCAGCCCCCAGGGGGTCAGCAATCAGCCCCAGCATTTT.

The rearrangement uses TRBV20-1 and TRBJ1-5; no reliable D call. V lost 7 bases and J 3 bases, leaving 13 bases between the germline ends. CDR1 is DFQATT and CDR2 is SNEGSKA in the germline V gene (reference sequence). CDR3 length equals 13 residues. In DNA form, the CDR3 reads TGCAGTGTCCTCCAGGCATTCAATCAGCCCCAGCATTTT. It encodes CSVLQAFNQPQHF.

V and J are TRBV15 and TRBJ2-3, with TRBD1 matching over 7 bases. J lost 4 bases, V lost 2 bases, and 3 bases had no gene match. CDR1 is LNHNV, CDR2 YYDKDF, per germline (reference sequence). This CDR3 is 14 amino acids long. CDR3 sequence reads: CATSRIDRADTQYF. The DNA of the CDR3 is TGTGCCACCAGCAGAATCGACAGGGCAGATACGCAGTATTTT.

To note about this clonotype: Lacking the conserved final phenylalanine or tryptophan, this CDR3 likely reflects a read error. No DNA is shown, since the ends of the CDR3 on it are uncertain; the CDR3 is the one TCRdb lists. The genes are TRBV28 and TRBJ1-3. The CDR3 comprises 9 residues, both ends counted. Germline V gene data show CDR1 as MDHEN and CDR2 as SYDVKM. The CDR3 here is CAILSSGAT.

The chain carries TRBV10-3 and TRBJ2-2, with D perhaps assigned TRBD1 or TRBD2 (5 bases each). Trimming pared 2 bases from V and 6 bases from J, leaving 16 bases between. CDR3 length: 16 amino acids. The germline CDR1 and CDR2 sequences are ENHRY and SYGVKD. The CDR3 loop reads CAISETGLAGAGELFF. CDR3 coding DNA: TGTGCCATCAGTGAGACGGGGCTCGCTGGGGCCGGGGAGCTGTTTTTT.

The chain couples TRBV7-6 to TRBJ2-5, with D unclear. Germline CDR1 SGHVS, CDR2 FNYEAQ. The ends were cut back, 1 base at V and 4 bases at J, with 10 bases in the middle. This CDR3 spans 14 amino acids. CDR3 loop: CASSLERPRETQYF. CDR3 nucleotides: TGTGCCAGCAGCTTAGAGCGACCTAGAGAGACCCAGTACTTC.

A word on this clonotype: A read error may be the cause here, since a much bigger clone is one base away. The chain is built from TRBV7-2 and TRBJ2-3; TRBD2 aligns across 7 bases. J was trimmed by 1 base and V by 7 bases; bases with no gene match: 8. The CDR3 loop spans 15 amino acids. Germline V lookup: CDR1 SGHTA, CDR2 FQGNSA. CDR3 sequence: CASNRGESRTDTQYF. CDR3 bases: TGTGCCAGCAATCGGGGGGAGAGTCGCACAGATACGCAGTATTTT.

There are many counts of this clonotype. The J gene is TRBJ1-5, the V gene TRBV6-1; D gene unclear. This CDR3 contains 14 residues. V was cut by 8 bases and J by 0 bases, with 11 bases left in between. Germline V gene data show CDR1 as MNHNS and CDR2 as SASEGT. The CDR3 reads CASRTDYSNQPQHF. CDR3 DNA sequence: TGTGCCAGCCGAACAGACTATAGCAATCAGCCCCAGCATTTT.

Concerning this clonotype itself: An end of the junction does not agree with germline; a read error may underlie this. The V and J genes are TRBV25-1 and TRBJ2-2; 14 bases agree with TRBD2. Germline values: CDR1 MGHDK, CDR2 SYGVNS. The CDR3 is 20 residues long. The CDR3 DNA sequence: TGTGCCAGCAGTTCGGACCTGGGACTAGCGGGGGCCAAGAACACCGGGGAGCTGTTTTTC. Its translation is CASSSDLGLAGAKNTGELFF.

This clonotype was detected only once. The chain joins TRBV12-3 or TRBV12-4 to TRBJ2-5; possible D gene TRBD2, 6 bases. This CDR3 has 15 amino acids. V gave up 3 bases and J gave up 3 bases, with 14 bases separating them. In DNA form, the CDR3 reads TGTGCCAGCAGTTTCATGGGAGGCCCCAAAGAGACCCAGTACTTC. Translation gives CASSFMGGPKETQYF.

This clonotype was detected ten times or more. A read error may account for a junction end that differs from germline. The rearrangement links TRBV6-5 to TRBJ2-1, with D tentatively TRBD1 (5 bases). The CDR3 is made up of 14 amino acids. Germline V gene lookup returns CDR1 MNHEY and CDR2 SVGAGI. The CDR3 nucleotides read TGTGCCAGCAGTTGGGGCGGCTCCCACAATGAGCAGTTCTTC. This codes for CASSWGGSHNEQFF.

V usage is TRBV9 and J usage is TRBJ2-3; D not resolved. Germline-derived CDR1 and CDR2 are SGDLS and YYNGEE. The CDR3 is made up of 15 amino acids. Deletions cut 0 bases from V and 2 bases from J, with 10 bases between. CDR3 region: CASSVGGRYTDTQYF. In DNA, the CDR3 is TGTGCCAGCAGCGTAGGTGGAAGGTACACAGATACGCAGTATTTT. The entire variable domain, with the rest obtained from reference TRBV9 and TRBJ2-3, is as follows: DSGVTQTPKHLITATGQRVTLRCSPRSGDLSVYWYQQSLDQGLQFLIQYYNGEERAKGNILERFSAQQFPDLHSELNLSSLELGDSALYFCASSVGGRYTDTQYFGPGTRLTVL.